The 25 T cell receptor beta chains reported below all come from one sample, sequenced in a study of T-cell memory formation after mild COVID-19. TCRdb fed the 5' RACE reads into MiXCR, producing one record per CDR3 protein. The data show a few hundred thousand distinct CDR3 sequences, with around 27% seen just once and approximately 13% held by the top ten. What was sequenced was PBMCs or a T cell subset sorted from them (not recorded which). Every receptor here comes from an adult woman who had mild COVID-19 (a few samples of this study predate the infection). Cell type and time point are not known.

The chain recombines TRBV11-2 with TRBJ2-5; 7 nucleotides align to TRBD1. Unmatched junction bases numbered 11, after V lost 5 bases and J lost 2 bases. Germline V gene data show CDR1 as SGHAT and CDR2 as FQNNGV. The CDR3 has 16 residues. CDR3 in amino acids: CASSPPRRDSQETQYF. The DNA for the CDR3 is TGTGCCAGCAGCCCCCCTAGAAGGGACAGTCAAGAGACCCAGTACTTC.

The DNA for the CDR3 is TGTGCCAGCAGCTTCAAAGGACTAGCGGGAGAGACCCAGTACTTC. This encodes CASSFKGLAGETQYF. V and J are TRBV11-2 and TRBJ2-5, with TRBD2 matching over 11 bases. The CDR3 is 15 residues long. The V segment lost 3 bases and the J segment 4 bases; nucleotides outside the gene matches: 4. Germline V gene lookup returns CDR1 SGHAT and CDR2 FQNNGV. Based on the CDR3 plus reference TRBV11-2 and TRBJ2-5, the full variable domain is EAGVAQSPRYKIIEKRQSVAFWCNPISGHATLYWYQQILGQGPKLLIQFQNNGVVDDSQLPKDRFSAERLKGVDSTLKIQPAKLEDSAVYLCASSFKGLAGETQYFGPGTRLLVL.

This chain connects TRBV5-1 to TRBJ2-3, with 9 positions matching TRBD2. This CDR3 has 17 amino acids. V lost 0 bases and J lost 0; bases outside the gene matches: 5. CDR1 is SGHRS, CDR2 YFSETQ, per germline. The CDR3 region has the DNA TGCGCCAGCAGCTTGGGAAGCGGGGGGCAGAGCACAGATACGCAGTATTTT. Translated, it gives CASSLGSGGQSTDTQYF.

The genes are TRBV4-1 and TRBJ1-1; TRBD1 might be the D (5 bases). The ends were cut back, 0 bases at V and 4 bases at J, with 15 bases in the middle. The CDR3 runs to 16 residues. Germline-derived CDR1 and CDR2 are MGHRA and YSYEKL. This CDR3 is CASSQDVARRGTEAFF. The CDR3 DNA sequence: TGCGCCAGCAGCCAAGATGTCGCACGGAGGGGCACTGAAGCTTTCTTT.

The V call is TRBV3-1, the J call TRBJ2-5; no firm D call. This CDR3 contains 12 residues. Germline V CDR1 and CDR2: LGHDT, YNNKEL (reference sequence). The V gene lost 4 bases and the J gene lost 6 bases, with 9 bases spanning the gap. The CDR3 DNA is TGTGCCAGCAGCCGCCTGGGGAAGACCCAGTACTTC. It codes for CASSRLGKTQYF.

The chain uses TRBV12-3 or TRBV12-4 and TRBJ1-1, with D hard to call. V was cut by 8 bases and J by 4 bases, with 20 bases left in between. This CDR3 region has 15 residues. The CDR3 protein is CASVPDADGRTEAFF. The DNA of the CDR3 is TGTGCCAGCGTTCCCGACGCGGACGGCCGCACTGAAGCTTTCTTT.

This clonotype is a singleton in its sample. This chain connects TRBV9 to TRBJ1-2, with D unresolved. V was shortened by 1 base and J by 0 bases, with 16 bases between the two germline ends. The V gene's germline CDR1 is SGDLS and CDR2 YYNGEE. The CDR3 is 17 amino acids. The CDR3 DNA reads TGTGCCAGCAGCGTATCCCCCCGGGCAGGCTCTAACTATGGCTACACCTTC. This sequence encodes CASSVSPRAGSNYGYTF.

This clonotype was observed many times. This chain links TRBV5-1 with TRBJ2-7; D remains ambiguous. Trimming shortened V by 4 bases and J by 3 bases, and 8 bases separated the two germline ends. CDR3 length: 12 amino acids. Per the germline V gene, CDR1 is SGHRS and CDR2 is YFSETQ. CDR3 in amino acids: CASSLDIYEQYF. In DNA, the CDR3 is TGCGCCAGCAGCCTTGACATCTACGAGCAGTACTTC. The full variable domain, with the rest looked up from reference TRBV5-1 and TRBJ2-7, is KAGVTQTPRYLIKTRGQQVTLSCSPISGHRSVSWYQQTPGQGLQFLFEYFSETQRNKGNFPGRFSGRQFSNSRSEMNVSTLELGDSALYLCASSLDIYEQYFGPGTRLTVT.

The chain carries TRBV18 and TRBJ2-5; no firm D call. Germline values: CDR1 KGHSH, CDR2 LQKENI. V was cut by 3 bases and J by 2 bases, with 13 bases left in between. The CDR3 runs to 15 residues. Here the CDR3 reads CASSPLWTEQETQYF. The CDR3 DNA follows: TGTGCCAGCTCACCTCTCTGGACGGAACAAGAGACCCAGTACTTC.

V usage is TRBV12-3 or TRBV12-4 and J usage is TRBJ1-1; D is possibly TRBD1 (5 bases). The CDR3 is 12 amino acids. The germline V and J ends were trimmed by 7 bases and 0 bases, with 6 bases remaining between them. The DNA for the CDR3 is TGTGCCAGCAAGGACATGAACACTGAAGCTTTCTTT. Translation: CASKDMNTEAFF.

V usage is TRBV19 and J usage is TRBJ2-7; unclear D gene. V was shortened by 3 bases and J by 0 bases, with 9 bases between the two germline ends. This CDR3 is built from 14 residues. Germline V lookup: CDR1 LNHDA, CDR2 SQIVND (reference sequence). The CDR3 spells CASSISSFSYEQYF. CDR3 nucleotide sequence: TGTGCCAGTAGTATCAGCAGTTTCTCCTACGAGCAGTACTTC.

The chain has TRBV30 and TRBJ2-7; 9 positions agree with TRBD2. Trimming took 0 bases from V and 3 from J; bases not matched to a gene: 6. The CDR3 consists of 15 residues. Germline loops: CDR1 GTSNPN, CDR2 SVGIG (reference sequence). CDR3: CAWSVGASGIYEQYF. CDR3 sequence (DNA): TGTGCCTGGAGTGTAGGTGCTAGCGGGATCTACGAGCAGTACTTC.

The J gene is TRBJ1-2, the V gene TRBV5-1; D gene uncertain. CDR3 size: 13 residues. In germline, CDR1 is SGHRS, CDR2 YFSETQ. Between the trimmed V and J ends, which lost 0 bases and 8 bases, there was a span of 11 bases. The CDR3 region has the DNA TGCGCCAGCAGCTTGGATGTTGGGGTCGGCTACACCTTC. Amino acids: CASSLDVGVGYTF. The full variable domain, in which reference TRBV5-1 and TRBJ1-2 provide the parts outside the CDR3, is KAGVTQTPRYLIKTRGQQVTLSCSPISGHRSVSWYQQTPGQGLQFLFEYFSETQRNKGNFPGRFSGRQFSNSRSEMNVSTLELGDSALYLCASSLDVGVGYTFGSGTRLTVV.

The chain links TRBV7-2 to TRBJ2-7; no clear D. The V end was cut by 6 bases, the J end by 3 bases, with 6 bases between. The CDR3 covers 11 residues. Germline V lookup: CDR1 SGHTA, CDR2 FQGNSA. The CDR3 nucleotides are TGTGCCAGCAGTCCGTTCTACGAGCAGTACTTC. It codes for CASSPFYEQYF.

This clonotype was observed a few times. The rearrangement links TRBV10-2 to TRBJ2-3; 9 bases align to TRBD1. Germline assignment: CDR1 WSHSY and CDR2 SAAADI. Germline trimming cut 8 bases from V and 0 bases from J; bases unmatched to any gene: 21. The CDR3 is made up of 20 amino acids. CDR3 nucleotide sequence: TGCGCCAGCCCACGCTTTAAACCGGGACAGGGAGTAGTCAGCACAGATACGCAGTATTTT. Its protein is CASPRFKPGQGVVSTDTQYF.

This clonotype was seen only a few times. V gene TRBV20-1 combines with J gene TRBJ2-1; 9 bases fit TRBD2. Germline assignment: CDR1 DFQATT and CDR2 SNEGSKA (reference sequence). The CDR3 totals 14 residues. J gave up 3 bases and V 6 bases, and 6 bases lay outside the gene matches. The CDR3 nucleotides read TGCAGTGCACGTAGCGGGAGATTCTACAATGAGCAGTTCTTC. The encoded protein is CSARSGRFYNEQFF.

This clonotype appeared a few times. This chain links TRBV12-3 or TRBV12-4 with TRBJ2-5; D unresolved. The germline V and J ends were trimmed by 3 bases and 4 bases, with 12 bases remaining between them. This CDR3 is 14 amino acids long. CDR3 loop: CASSLVVERETQYF. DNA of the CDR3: TGTGCCAGCAGTTTGGTCGTGGAAAGAGAGACCCAGTACTTC.

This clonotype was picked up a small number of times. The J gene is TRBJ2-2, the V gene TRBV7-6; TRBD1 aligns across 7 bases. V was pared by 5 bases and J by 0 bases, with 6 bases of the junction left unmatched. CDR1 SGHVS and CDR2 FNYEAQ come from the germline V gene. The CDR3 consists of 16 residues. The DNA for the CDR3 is TGTGCCAGCAGCACCCTCCAGGGGGCGAACACCGGGGAGCTGTTTTTT. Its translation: CASSTLQGANTGELFF.

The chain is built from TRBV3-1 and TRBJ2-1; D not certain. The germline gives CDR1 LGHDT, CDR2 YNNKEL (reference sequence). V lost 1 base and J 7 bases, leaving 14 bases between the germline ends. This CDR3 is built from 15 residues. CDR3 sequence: CASSQGAGPRNEQFF. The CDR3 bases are TGTGCCAGCAGCCAAGGGGCCGGCCCGAGGAATGAGCAGTTCTTC.

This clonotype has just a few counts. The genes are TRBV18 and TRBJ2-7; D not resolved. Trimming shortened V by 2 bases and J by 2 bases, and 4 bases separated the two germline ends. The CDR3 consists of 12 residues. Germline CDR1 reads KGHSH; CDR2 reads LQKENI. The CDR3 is CASSPVPYEQYF. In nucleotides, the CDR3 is TGTGCCAGCTCACCAGTTCCCTACGAGCAGTACTTC. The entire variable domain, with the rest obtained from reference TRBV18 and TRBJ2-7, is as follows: NAGVMQNPRHLVRRRGQEARLRCSPMKGHSHVYWYRQLPEEGLKFMVYLQKENIIDESGMPKERFSAEFPKEGPSILRIQQVVRGDSAAYFCASSPVPYEQYFGPGTRLTVT.

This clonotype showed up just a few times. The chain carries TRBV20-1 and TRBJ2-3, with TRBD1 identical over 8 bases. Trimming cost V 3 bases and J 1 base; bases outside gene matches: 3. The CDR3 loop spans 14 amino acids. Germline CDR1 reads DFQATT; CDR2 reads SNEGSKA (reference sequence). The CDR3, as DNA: TGCAGTGCTAGCCGGGACAGGCGCACAGATACGCAGTATTTT. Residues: CSASRDRRTDTQYF.

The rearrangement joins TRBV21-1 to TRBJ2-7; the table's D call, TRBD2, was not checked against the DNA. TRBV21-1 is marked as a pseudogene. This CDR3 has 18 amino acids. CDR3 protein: CASSKGGPGTSGIYEQYF. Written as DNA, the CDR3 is TGTGCCAGCAGCAAAGGGGGCCCTGGGACTAGCGGGATCTACGAGCAGTACTTC.

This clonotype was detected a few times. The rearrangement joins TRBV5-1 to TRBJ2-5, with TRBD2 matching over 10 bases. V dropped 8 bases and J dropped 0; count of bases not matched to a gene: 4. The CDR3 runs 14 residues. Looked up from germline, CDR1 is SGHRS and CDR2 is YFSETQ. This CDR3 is CASGTSDYQETQYF. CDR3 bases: TGCGCCAGTGGGACTAGCGATTACCAAGAGACCCAGTACTTC. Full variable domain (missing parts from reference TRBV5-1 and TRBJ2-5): KAGVTQTPRYLIKTRGQQVTLSCSPISGHRSVSWYQQTPGQGLQFLFEYFSETQRNKGNFPGRFSGRQFSNSRSEMNVSTLELGDSALYLCASGTSDYQETQYFGPGTRLLVL.

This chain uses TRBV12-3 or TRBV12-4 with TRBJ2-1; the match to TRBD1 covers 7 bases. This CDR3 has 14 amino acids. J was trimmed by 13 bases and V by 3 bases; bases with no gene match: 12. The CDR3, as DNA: TGTGCCAGCAGTTTCCTGACAGGGAGCTCAAGTCAGTTCTTC. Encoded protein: CASSFLTGSSSQFF.

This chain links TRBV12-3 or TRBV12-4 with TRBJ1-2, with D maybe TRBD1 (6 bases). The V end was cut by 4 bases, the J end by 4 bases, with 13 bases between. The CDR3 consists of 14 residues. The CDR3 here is CASSYPGQPYGYTF. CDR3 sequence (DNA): TGTGCCAGCAGTTACCCCGGACAGCCCTATGGCTACACCTTC.